A single T cell receptor beta chain is shown here with its context. What it recognizes is unknown. This record belongs to a study of beta chain features in type 1 diabetes. General study points: In every one of the four CD4+ subsets, TCRB CDR3s were moderately but significantly shorter in Type 1 diabetes patients.

Reverse transcription of all isolated RNA meant that expressed TCRB transcripts were sequenced. TCRdb's copy holds only in-frame clones and misses some; the assay was immunoSEQ multiplex PCR. The table has about 140,000 clones, roughly an eighth seen once. The CDR3 totals 14 residues. Germline CDR1 is SGHNT and CDR2 is YYREEE (reference sequence). V was clipped by 6 bases and J by 1 base, with 10 bases between them. Sequences were obtained from central memory CD4+ T cells from blood. The V call is TRBV5-4, the J call TRBJ2-2, with D possibly being TRBD1 (6 bases). This receptor was identified in a man younger than 30 with type 1 diabetes. The CDR3 DNA reads as TGTGCCAGCAACTTACAGGGGAACACCGGGGAGCTGTTTTTT. It codes for CASNLQGNTGELFF.